Presented here are 31 T cell receptor beta chains from one specimen sequenced in a study of Ad26.COV2.S vaccination and SARS-CoV-2 variants. Treatment given: roughly 19 received Ad26.COV2.S at low or high dose, single or two shots; 5 received placebo; per-sample allocation not given. Following the first vaccine or placebo injection, samples were taken on day 63. Generated by immunoSEQ multiplex PCR, the TCRdb table keeps only in-frame clones and is missing some. The sample holds around 300,000 clones, about 89% seen once. The sample was peripheral blood, taken in a trial of Ad26.COV2.S vaccine versus placebo. The receptors were sampled from a person between 18 and 59 years old who received the Ad26.COV2.S COVID-19 vaccine or a placebo.

This chain links TRBV5-1 with TRBJ1-3; D remains ambiguous. The V and J ends lost 0 bases and 3 bases respectively, with 13 bases between them. CDR1 and CDR2 from the germline V gene are SGHRS and YFSETQ. This CDR3 region has 16 residues. CDR3: CASSLDGLPGGNTIYF. The CDR3 DNA reads TGCGCCAGCAGCTTGGATGGCCTACCTGGTGGAAACACCATATATTTT.

The rearrangement uses TRBV28 and TRBJ1-3, with D unresolved. CDR3 length equals 14 residues. CDR1 and CDR2 from the germline V gene are MDHEN and SYDVKM. V was clipped by 7 bases and J by 0 bases, with 10 bases between them. The chain's CDR3 is CASNSHLSGNTIYF. The CDR3 DNA is TGTGCCAGCAACTCTCACCTCTCTGGAAACACCATATATTTT.

This rearrangement joins TRBV5-1 to TRBJ2-1; 7 nucleotides agree with TRBD2. Germline V CDR1 and CDR2: SGHRS, YFSETQ. V trimming: 3 bases; J trimming: 7 bases; junction bases outside the gene matches: 10. The CDR3 length is 15 residues. CDR3 bases: TGCGCCAGCAGCTCCTTGACTAGCTGGTCTAATGAGCAGTTCTTC. Translated: CASSSLTSWSNEQFF.

This clone was counted once. The junction does not match germline at one end; this may be a read error. The chain joins TRBV13 to TRBJ1-6, with D possibly TRBD1 on 6 matching bases. The CDR3 length is 11 residues. Looked up from germline, CDR1 is PRHDT and CDR2 is FYEKMQ (reference sequence). In nucleotides, the CDR3 is TGTGCCAGCAGCTTATTGGGGGCTACAACCTTT. The encoded protein is CASSLLGATTF.

The V call is TRBV11-2, the J call TRBJ1-1; D gene unclear. Trimming took 1 base from V and 9 from J, leaving 12 bases between them. Germline V gene data show CDR1 as SGHAT and CDR2 as FQNNGV. CDR3 length: 13 amino acids. The CDR3 reads CASSLGTGPKAFF. CDR3 in DNA: TGTGCCAGCAGCTTAGGAACCGGGCCGAAAGCTTTCTTT.

The V gene is TRBV19, the J gene TRBJ1-4; possibly TRBD1 for D (5 bases). CDR1 LNHDA and CDR2 SQIVND come from the germline V gene (reference sequence). CDR3 size: 14 residues. Deletions cut 8 bases from V and 6 bases from J, with 16 bases between. The CDR3 sequence is CASGTAGGHEKLFF. The CDR3 region has the DNA TGTGCCAGTGGGACCGCGGGTGGTCATGAAAAACTGTTTTTT.

The chain has TRBV27 and TRBJ1-5; no clear D gene. Trimming removed 0 bases from V and 4 bases from J, with 7 bases in between. Looked up from germline, CDR1 is MNHEY and CDR2 is SMNVEV (reference sequence). The CDR3 extends over 14 amino acids. The CDR3 protein is CASSLSRANQPQHF. CDR3 in DNA: TGTGCCAGCAGTTTATCACGGGCTAATCAGCCCCAGCATTTT.

V and J are TRBV4-3 and TRBJ2-5; 9 bases fit TRBD2. The CDR3 sequence is 22 residues long. The J segment lost 7 bases and the V segment lost 1 base, leaving 28 bases of the junction unmatched. Germline V gene sequence: CDR1 LGHNA, CDR2 YSLEER. CDR3 region: CASSQVSSGGPTGSGNRGTQYF. As DNA, the CDR3 is TGCGCCAGCAGCCAAGTGTCGAGCGGGGGGCCGACTGGATCGGGCAACCGGGGGACCCAGTACTTC.

The chain uses TRBV24-1 and TRBJ2-5; the D gene is possibly TRBD2 (6 bases). The length of the CDR3 is 16 residues. Per the germline V gene, CDR1 is KGHDR and CDR2 is SFDVKD. V lost 1 base and J lost 3, with 14 bases in between. The CDR3 bases are TGTGCCACCAGTGATTTCGGCAGGGCGGGAAAAGAGACCCAGTACTTC. This sequence encodes CATSDFGRAGKETQYF.

The CDR3 DNA sequence: TGTGCCAGTAGTATAACCCCGAACACTGAAGCTTTCTTT. Its protein product is CASSITPNTEAFF. The chain carries TRBV19 and TRBJ1-1, with D hard to call. Looked up from germline, CDR1 is LNHDA and CDR2 is SQIVND (reference sequence). This CDR3 has 13 amino acids. Trimming took off 2 bases at V and 1 base at J, with 5 bases between the two ends.

CDR3: CASSPAGAFYGYTF. DNA for the CDR3: TGTGCCAGCAGCCCCGCCGGGGCTTTCTATGGCTACACCTTC. The chain links TRBV5-5 to TRBJ1-2; TRBD1 is a possible D gene (5 bases). The CDR3 totals 14 residues. Germline CDR1 reads SGHKS; CDR2 reads YYEKEE (reference sequence). V lost 4 bases and J 4 bases, leaving 14 bases between the germline ends. The variable domain in full, completed from reference TRBV5-5 and TRBJ1-2, reads DAGVTQSPTHLIKTRGQQVTLRCSPISGHKSVSWYQQVLGQGPQFIFQYYEKEERGRGNFPDRFSARQFPNYSSELNVNALLLGDSALYLCASSPAGAFYGYTFGSGTRLTVV.

The V and J genes are TRBV6-1 and TRBJ1-6, with 10 bases aligning to TRBD1. Germline CDR1 MNHNS, CDR2 SASEGT. The CDR3 is 16 amino acids. V shed 4 bases, J shed 7 bases, and the junction held 7 bases outside the gene matches. CDR3 coding DNA: TGTGCCAGCAGTGTCCTCAGGGACAGGGGAAATTCACCCCTCCACTTT. Amino acid sequence: CASSVLRDRGNSPLHF.

This chain joins TRBV12-3 or TRBV12-4 and TRBJ1-5; D not certain. The CDR3 consists of 13 residues. With 6 bases removed from V and 7 bases from J, the gap between germline ends came to 13 bases. The CDR3 protein is CASRGGRGQPQHF. The CDR3 DNA reads as TGTGCCAGCAGGGGAGGCCGTGGGCAGCCCCAGCATTTT.

The V gene is TRBV28, the J gene TRBJ2-1; 10 nucleotides match TRBD2. The CDR3 contains 18 residues. Trimming at V came to 3 bases and at J to 0 bases, leaving 8 bases not matched to a gene. Germline CDR1 MDHEN, CDR2 SYDVKM. DNA for the CDR3: TGTGCCAGCAGTTTCTTCGGGGCTAGCGGGAGCTCCTACAATGAGCAGTTCTTC. This codes for CASSFFGASGSSYNEQFF.

The V and J genes are TRBV4-3 and TRBJ1-2; D not certain. This CDR3 comprises 15 residues. Germline CDR1 is LGHNA and CDR2 is YSLEER. V shed 0 bases and J shed 6 bases, with 14 bases lying between them. In DNA form, the CDR3 reads TGCGCCAGCAGCCAAGATGCTAATTATGGGGATGGCTACACCTTC. Its protein product is CASSQDANYGDGYTF.

This clone has a handful of counts. The CDR3 protein is CASSQSNFWGTGGEQYF. In DNA, the CDR3 is TGTGCCAGCAGCCAATCGAATTTTTGGGGGACAGGGGGTGAGCAGTACTTC. The rearrangement joins TRBV3-1 (or the pseudogene TRBV3-2) to TRBJ2-7, with 11 bases aligning to TRBD1. Trimming removed 2 bases from V and 7 bases from J; junction bases left unmatched: 13. Germline CDR1 reads LGHDT; CDR2 reads YNNKEL (reference sequence). CDR3 length: 17 residues.

This CDR3 reads CASGLADLWTGGQYF. In DNA, the CDR3 is TGTGCTAGTGGTTTGGCCGACCTCTGGACAGGGGGGCAGTACTTC. The chain carries TRBV12-5 and TRBJ2-7, with 10 bases aligning to TRBD1. The CDR3 extends over 15 amino acids. Germline trimming cut 1 base from V and 9 bases from J; bases unmatched to any gene: 9. Germline-derived CDR1 and CDR2 are LGHNT and FRNRAP.

The rearrangement uses TRBV5-1 and TRBJ1-5, with a tentative D call TRBD1 (5 bases). V was pared by 1 base and J by 4 bases, with 6 bases between. The CDR3 sequence is 13 residues long. Germline V gene data show CDR1 as SGHRS and CDR2 as YFSETQ. CDR3 region: CASSLRGNQPQHF. The CDR3 nucleotides read TGCGCCAGCAGCTTGAGGGGTAATCAGCCCCAGCATTTT. The whole variable domain, filled in from reference TRBV5-1 and TRBJ1-5, reads KAGVTQTPRYLIKTRGQQVTLSCSPISGHRSVSWYQQTPGQGLQFLFEYFSETQRNKGNFPGRFSGRQFSNSRSEMNVSTLELGDSALYLCASSLRGNQPQHFGDGTRLSIL.

The J gene is TRBJ1-2, the V gene TRBV6-1, with a possible D match to TRBD1 (6 bases). V dropped 2 bases and J dropped 5 bases, with 18 bases sitting between them. Germline V gene sequence: CDR1 MNHNS, CDR2 SASEGT. The CDR3 totals 16 residues. CDR3 DNA sequence: TGTGCCAGCAGTGAATTTGTTCGGGACAATTCGTATGGCTACACCTTC. It codes for CASSEFVRDNSYGYTF.

On this clone itself: At the DNA level, this CDR3 is encoded by other sequences in the same sample as well. CDR3 DNA sequence: TGTGCCAGCAGCCTGGACAGCTATGGCTACACCTTC. This sequence encodes CASSLDSYGYTF. The genes are TRBV12-3 or TRBV12-4 and TRBJ1-2; weak D call: TRBD1 (6 bases). V was trimmed by 6 bases and J by 4 bases, leaving 9 bases between them. This CDR3 region has 12 residues.

This clone showed up just once. The genes are TRBV7-8 and TRBJ2-7, with a possible D match to TRBD2 (6 bases). V gave up 1 base and J gave up 6 bases, with 13 bases separating them. CDR3 length: 14 amino acids. CDR1 and CDR2 from the germline V gene are SGHVS and FQNEAQ. In DNA form, the CDR3 reads TGTGCCAGCAGCTTAGTTGGAGGGTCTTTCGAGCAGTACTTC. This gives the protein CASSLVGGSFEQYF.

This chain joins TRBV14 and TRBJ2-2, with TRBD1 identical over 7 bases. The CDR3 is 15 residues long. J was trimmed by 4 bases and V by 3 bases; bases with no gene match: 5. Per the germline V gene, CDR1 is SGHDN and CDR2 is FVKESK. DNA of the CDR3: TGTGCCAGCAGCCAGAGGACAGGCGTCACCGGGGAGCTGTTTTTT. Its protein is CASSQRTGVTGELFF.

This clone was seen just once. The V call is TRBV18, the J call TRBJ2-5, with D unclear. V shed 4 bases and J shed 2 bases, with 8 bases lying between them. This CDR3 spans 13 amino acids. Germline loops: CDR1 KGHSH, CDR2 LQKENI. As DNA, the CDR3 is TGTGCCAGCTCACGTACACAACAAGAGACCCAGTACTTC. Its protein is CASSRTQQETQYF.

The rearrangement links TRBV15 to TRBJ2-7; D remains ambiguous. V lost 1 base and J 7 bases, leaving 11 bases between the germline ends. The CDR3 totals 13 residues. Germline V CDR1 and CDR2: LNHNV, YYDKDF (reference sequence). The CDR3 reads CATSRVFAWEQYF. The CDR3 bases are TGTGCCACCAGCAGAGTCTTTGCTTGGGAGCAGTACTTC.

The chain uses TRBV5-4 and TRBJ1-1; D unresolved. The CDR3 loop spans 15 amino acids. V lost 0 bases and J 0 bases, leaving 9 bases between the germline ends. Germline loops: CDR1 SGHNT, CDR2 YYREEE (reference sequence). CDR3 sequence (DNA): TGTGCCAGCAGCTTGGAGAAACACATGAACACTGAAGCTTTCTTT. As protein: CASSLEKHMNTEAFF.

The count of this clone is one. The rearrangement uses TRBV28 and TRBJ2-7, with TRBD2 identical over 9 bases. This CDR3 contains 17 residues. Germline CDR1 reads MDHEN; CDR2 reads SYDVKM. J lost 2 bases, V lost 3 bases, and 11 bases had no gene match. The CDR3 DNA sequence: TGTGCCAGCAGTTTTAGACTAGGCGGGAGGGTTACCTACGAGCAGTACTTC. It specifies CASSFRLGGRVTYEQYF.

CDR3 sequence: CASSPLESNQPQHF. DNA for the CDR3: TGTGCCAGCAGCCCTTTGGAAAGCAATCAGCCCCAGCATTTT. The J gene is TRBJ1-5, the V gene TRBV27; D not resolved. The CDR3 is 14 residues long. CDR1 and CDR2 from the germline V gene are MNHEY and SMNVEV (reference sequence). V lost 6 bases to trimming and J lost 1 base, with 10 bases between them.

The chain uses TRBV2 and TRBJ2-4, with D tentatively TRBD1 or TRBD2 (5 bases each). Looked up from germline, CDR1 is SNHLY and CDR2 is FYNNEI. The CDR3 loop spans 16 amino acids. Trimming pared 5 bases from V and 2 bases from J, leaving 16 bases between. CDR3: CASSQGPSASKNIQYF. The CDR3 DNA reads as TGTGCCAGCAGTCAGGGACCTTCTGCCTCCAAAAACATTCAGTACTTC.

V and J are TRBV5-6 and TRBJ2-7; D uncertain. The CDR3 spans 12 residues. CDR1 and CDR2 from the germline V gene are SGHDT and YYEEEE. The germline V and J ends were trimmed by 4 bases and 5 bases, with 10 bases remaining between them. DNA for the CDR3: TGTGCCAGCAGCGCCCCGGGCCACGAGCAGTACTTC. Protein sequence: CASSAPGHEQYF.

The J gene is TRBJ2-6, the V gene TRBV9; no firm D call. CDR1 is SGDLS and CDR2 is YYNGEE in the germline V gene. The CDR3 runs to 15 residues. V lost 0 bases to trimming and J lost 2 bases, with 6 bases between them. The CDR3 here is CASSVEMAGANVLTF. The CDR3 nucleotides read TGTGCCAGCAGCGTAGAAATGGCTGGGGCCAACGTCCTGACTTTC.

The chain carries TRBV21-1 and TRBJ2-2; TRBD2 reflects the table's D call only, with no check against the DNA. TRBV21-1 corresponds to a pseudogene. The CDR3 is made up of 16 amino acids. The CDR3 DNA reads as TGTGCCAGACCTCGAGGGAACCCGTCGAACACCGGGGAGCTGTTTTTT. Its protein product is CARPRGNPSNTGELFF.